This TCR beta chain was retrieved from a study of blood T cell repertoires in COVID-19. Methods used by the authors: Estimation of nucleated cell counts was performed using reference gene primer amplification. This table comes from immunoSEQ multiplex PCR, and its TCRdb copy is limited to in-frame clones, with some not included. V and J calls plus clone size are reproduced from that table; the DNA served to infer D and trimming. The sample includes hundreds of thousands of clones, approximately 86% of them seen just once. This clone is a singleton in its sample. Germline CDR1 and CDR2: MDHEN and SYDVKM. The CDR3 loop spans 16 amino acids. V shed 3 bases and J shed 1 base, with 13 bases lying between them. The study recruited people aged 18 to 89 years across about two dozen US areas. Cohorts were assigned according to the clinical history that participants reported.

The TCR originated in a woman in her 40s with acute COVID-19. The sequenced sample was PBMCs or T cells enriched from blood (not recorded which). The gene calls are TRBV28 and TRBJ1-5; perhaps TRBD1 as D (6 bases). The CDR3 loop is CASSFLLGTSNQPQHF. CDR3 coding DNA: TGTGCCAGCAGTTTCCTCCTGGGGACAAGCAATCAGCCCCAGCATTTT.